This T cell receptor (beta chain) was profiled in a study of T cell responses to AZD1222 COVID-19 vaccine. CDR1 LNHNV and CDR2 YYDKDF come from the germline V gene (reference sequence). V lost 5 bases and J 6 bases, leaving 14 bases between the germline ends. CDR3 size: 13 residues. Study-wide findings and caveats: AZD1222 recipients seropositive at baseline numbered only six or seven.

The table came from immunoSEQ multiplex PCR; TCRdb's copy has only in-frame clones and leaves some out. Seen here are about 180,000 clones, about 90% observed once, and the top ten hold about 8%. Notes on this clone: What it binds is unknown.

The chain recombines TRBV15 with TRBJ2-7; D remains ambiguous. The sequence derives from an adult in good health. The starting material was peripheral blood, obtained on day 0 of AZD1222 vaccination. CDR3 coding DNA: TGTGCCACCAGCCCGGGCGGAGAGGCCGAGCAGTACTTC. Its translation is CATSPGGEAEQYF.